This paragraph covers one TCR beta chain sequence. Its cognate antigen is unknown. The individuals who served as donors were healthy Caucasians living in Russia, aged roughly 6 to 90. RNA extraction gave at least 5.5 micrograms of total RNA per sample. Together with a sample-barcoded 5' primer, a J-beta primer mix was included in a second PCR lasting about 6 to 12 cycles. From the 5' RACE reads, TCRdb called clonotypes with MiXCR, one entry per CDR3 protein. The table records 600,000 or so distinct CDR3 sequences, about 21% of them present only once. This entry belongs to a study of blood T cells in healthy people across ages. Whole-study findings and limits: Among T cells, TCR beta diversity per million cells dropped roughly linearly as age rose. Whereas aged donors had fewer naive CD4+ cells, long-lived donors had more of them and higher diversity.

The source of this sequence is a man between 65 and 85 years old in good health. The source material was blood.

CDR3 sequence: CASTPWRVEQFF. The CDR3 coding sequence is TGTGCCAGCACCCCGTGGAGGGTCGAGCAGTTCTTC. The J gene is TRBJ2-5, the V gene TRBV25-1, with a weak D call TRBD2 (6 bases). The end of the DNA fits TRBJ2-1 better, so the J call may be wrong. CDR1 MGHDK and CDR2 SYGVNS come from the germline V gene. The CDR3 covers 12 residues.